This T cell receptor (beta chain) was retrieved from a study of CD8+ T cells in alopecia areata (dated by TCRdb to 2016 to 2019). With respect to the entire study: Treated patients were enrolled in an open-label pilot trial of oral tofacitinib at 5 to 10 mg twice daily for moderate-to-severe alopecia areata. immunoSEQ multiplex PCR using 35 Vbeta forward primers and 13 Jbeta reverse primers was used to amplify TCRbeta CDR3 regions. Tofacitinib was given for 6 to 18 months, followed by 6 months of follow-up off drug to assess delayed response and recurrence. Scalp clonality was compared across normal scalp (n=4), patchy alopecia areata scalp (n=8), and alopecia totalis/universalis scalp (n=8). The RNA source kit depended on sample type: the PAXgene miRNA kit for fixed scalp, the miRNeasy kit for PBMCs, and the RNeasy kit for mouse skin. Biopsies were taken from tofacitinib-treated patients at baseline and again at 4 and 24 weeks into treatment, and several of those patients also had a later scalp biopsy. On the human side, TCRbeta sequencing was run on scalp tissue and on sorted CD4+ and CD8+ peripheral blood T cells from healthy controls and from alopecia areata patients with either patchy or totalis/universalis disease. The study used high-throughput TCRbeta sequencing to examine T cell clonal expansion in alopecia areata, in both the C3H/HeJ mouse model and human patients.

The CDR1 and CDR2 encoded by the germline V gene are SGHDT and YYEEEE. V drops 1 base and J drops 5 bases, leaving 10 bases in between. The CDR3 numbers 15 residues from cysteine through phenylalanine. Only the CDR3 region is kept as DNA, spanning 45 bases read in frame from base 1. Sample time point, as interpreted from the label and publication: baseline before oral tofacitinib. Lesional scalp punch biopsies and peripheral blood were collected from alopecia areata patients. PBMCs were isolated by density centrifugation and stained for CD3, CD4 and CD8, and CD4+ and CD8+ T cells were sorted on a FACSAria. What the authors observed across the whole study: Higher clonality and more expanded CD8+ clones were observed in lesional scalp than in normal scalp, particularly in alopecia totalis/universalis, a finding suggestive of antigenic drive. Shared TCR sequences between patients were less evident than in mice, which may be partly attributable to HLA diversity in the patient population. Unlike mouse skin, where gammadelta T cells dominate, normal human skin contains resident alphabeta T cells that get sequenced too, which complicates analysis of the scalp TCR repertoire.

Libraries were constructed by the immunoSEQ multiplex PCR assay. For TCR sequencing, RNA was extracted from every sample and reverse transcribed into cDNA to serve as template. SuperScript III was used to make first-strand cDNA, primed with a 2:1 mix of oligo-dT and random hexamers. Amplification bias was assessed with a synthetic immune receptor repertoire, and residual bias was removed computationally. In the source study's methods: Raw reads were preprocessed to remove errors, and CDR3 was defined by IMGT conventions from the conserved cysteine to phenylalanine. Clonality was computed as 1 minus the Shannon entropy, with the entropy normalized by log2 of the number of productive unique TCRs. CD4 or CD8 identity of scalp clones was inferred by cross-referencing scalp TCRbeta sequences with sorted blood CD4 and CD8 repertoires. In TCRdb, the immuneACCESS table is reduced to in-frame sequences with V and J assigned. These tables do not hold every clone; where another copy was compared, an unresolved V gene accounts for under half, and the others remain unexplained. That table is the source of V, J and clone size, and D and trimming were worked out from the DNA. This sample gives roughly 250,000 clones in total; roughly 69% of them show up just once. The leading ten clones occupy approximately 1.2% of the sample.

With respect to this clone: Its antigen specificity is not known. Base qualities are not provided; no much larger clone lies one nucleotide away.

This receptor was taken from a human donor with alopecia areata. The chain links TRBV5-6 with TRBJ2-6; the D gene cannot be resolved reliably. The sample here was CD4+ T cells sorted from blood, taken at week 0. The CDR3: CASSLRPRRANVLTF. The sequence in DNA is TGTGCCAGCAGCTTGAGGCCGCGGAGGGCCAACGTCCTGACTTTC.